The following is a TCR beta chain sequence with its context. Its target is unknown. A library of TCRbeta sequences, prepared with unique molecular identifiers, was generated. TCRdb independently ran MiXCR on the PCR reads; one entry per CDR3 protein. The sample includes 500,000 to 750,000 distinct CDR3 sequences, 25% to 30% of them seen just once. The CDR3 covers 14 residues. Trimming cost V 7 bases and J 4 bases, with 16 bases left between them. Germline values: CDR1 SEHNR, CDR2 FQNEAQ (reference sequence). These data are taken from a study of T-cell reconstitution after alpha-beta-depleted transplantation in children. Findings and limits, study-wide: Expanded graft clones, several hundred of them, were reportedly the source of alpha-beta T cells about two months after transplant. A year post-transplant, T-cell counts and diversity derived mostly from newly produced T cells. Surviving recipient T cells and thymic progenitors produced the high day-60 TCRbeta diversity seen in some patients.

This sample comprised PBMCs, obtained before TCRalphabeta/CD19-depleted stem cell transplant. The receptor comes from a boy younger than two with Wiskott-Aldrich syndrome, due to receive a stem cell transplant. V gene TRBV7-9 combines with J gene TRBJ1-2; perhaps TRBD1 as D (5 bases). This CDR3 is CASTPTATVYGYTF. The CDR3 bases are TGTGCCAGCACCCCGACAGCCACCGTCTATGGCTACACCTTC.